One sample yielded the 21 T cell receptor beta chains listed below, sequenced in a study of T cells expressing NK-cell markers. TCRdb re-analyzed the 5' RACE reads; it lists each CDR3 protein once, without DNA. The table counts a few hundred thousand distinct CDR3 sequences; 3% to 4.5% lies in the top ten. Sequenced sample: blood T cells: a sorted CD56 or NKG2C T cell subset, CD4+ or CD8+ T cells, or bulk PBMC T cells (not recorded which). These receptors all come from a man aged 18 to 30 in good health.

This chain's CDR3 is CSAGGASGSGFYEQYF. The chain uses TRBV20-1 and TRBJ2-7; TCRdb designates TRBD2, a call that cannot be tested without DNA. This CDR3 has 16 amino acids. Germline assignment: CDR1 DFQATT and CDR2 SNEGSKA (reference sequence).

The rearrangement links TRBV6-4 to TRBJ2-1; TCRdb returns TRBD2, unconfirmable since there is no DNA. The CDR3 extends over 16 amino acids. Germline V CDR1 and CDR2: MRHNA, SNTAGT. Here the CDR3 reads CASSDSRREYSNEQFF.

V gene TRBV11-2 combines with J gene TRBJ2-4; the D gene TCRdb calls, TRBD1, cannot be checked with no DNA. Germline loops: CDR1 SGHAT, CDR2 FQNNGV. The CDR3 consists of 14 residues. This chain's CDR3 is CASSIQGGQNIQYF. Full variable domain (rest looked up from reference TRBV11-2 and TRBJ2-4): EAGVAQSPRYKIIEKRQSVAFWCNPISGHATLYWYQQILGQGPKLLIQFQNNGVVDDSQLPKDRFSAERLKGVDSTLKIQPAKLEDSAVYLCASSIQGGQNIQYFGAGTRLSVL.

The CDR3 loop reads CASSPGLATTSSTDTQYF. This chain joins TRBV11-1 and TRBJ2-3; absent DNA, TCRdb's TRBD2 call cannot be checked. The CDR3 runs to 18 residues. Per germline, CDR1 SGHAT and CDR2 FQDESV (reference sequence). Together with reference TRBV11-1 and TRBJ2-3, the CDR3 gives the full variable domain: EAEVAQSPRYKITEKSQAVAFWCDPISGHATLYWYRQILGQGPELLVQFQDESVVDDSQLPKDRFSAERLKGVDSTLKIQPAELGDSAMYLCASSPGLATTSSTDTQYFGPGTRLTVL.

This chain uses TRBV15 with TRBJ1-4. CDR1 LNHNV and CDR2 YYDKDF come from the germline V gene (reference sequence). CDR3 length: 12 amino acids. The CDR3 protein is CATSRGEGKLFF. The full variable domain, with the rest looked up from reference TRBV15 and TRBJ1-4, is DAMVIQNPRYQVTQFGKPVTLSCSQTLNHNVMYWYQQKSSQAPKLLFHYYDKDFNNEADTPDNFQSRRPNTSFCFLDIRSPGLGDTAMYLCATSRGEGKLFFGSGTQLSVL.

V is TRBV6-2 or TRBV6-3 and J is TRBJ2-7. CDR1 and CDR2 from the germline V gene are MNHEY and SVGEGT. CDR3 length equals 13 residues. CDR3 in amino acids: CASETGGPYEQYF.

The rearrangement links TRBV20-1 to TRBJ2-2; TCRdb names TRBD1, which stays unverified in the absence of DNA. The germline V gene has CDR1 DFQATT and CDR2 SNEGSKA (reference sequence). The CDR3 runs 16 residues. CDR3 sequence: CSARSRGIFGGGELFF.

The CDR3 reads CAVDRGVRNQPQHF. The chain is built from TRBV12-3 or TRBV12-4 and TRBJ1-5; TCRdb picks TRBD1, but there is no DNA to check that call. The CDR3 runs 14 residues.

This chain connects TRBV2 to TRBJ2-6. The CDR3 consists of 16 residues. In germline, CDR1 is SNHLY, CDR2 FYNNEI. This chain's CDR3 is CASSEDLLTGANVLTF.

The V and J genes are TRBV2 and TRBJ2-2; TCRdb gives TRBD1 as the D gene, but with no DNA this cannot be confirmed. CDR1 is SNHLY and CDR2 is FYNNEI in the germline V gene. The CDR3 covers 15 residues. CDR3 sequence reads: CASKSGTGGVGELFF.

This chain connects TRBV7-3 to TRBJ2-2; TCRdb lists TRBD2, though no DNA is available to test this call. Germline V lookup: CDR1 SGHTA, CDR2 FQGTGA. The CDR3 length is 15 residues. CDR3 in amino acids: CASSLGLAGVRELFF.

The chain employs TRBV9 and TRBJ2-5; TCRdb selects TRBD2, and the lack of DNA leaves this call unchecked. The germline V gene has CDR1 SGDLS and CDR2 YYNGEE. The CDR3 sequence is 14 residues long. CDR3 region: CASSVGTVKETQYF.

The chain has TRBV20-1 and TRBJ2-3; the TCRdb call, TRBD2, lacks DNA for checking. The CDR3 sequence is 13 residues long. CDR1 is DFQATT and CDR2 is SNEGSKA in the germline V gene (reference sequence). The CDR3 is CSAPSTGADTQYF.

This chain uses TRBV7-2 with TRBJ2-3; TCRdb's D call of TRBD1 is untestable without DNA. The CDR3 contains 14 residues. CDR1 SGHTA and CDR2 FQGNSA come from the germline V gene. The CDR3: CASSPDRGADTQYF.

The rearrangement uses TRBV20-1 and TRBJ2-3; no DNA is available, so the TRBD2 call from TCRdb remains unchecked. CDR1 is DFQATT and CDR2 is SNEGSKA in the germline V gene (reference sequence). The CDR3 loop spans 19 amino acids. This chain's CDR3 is CSGRPTPGLAGEVGDTQYF.

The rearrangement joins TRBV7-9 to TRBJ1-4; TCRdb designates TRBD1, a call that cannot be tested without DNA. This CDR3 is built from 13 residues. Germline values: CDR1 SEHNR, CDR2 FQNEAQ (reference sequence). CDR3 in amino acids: CASRDGGFEKLFF.

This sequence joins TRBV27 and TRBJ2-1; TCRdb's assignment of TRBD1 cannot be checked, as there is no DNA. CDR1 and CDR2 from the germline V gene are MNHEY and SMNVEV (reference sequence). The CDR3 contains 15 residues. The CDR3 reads CASSPGTNSYNEQFF.

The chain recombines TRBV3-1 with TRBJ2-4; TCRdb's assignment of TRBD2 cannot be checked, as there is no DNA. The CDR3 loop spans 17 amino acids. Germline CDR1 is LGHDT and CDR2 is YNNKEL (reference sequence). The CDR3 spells CASSQVALAGGGNIQYF.

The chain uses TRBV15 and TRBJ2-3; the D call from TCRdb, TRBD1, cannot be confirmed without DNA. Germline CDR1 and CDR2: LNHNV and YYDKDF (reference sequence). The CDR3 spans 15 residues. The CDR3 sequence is CATSRAGENTDTQYF.

CDR3 protein: CAISESIASPTEAFF. The chain combines TRBV10-3 with TRBJ1-1. The CDR3 extends over 15 amino acids. In germline, CDR1 is ENHRY, CDR2 SYGVKD.

The CDR3 protein is CASSWDRAWPQHF. The chain has TRBV6-2 or TRBV6-3 and TRBJ1-5; TCRdb calls TRBD1, which cannot be checked without DNA. The germline gives CDR1 MNHEY, CDR2 SVGEGT. The CDR3 has 13 residues.